This T cell receptor beta chain was found in a study of beta chain features in type 1 diabetes. TCRB transcripts that were expressed got sequenced, as all of the isolated RNA had been reverse transcribed. Sequencing used immunoSEQ multiplex PCR; TCRdb keeps in-frame clones, though not all of them. The table shows a few hundred thousand clones, with over 12% occurring only once. General study findings and limits: VDJ junctions in type 1 diabetes patients carried more deletions and fewer insertions. Type 1 diabetes patients had TCRB CDR3s that were shorter (moderately but significantly so) in all four CD4+ subsets.

Sampling consisted of one heparinised blood draw per donor, averaging around 100 mL. On this clone itself: The antigen is undetermined.

V lost 6 bases and J 1 base, leaving 12 bases between the germline ends. This CDR3 contains 13 residues. From germline, CDR1 is SQVTM and CDR2 ANQGSEA. The source is a woman younger than 35 in good health. V gene TRBV29-1 combines with J gene TRBJ1-1; tentatively, D is TRBD1 (5 bases). Input material: naive CD4+ T cells from blood. CDR3 coding DNA: TGCAGCGTCGCAGATACAGGGAACACTGAAGCTTTCTTT. Protein sequence: CSVADTGNTEAFF.